This record covers a single TCR beta chain. Its target is unknown. The record originates from a study of cytomegalovirus exposure and HLA in healthy donors. Overall study findings and caveats: Most TCRs appeared rarely, but some public TCRs recurred in many donors. TCR beta sequences numbering about 17,000 were associated with HLA alleles at 0.05 false discovery rate in a later analysis.

The PCR ran on 60 Vbeta and 13 Jbeta primers. Only in-frame clones appear in the TCRdb table, and some are missing; sequencing was by immunoSEQ multiplex PCR. Of about 170,000 clones detected, less than 75% appear once; the ten largest clones hold over 1.2%. Source material: PBMCs. This clonotype originated in a girl aged 10 to 17 in good health and CMV-seronegative.

CDR3 protein: CASSLGQGQETQYF. The CDR3 DNA reads as TGTGCCAGCAGCTTAGGACAAGGTCAAGAGACCCAGTACTTC. This sequence joins TRBV11-2 and TRBJ2-5; D unclear. Germline-derived CDR1 and CDR2 are SGHAT and FQNNGV. Deletions cut 1 base from V and 2 bases from J, with 8 bases between. CDR3 size: 14 residues.